This is a list of T cell receptor beta chains from one sample in a study of blood T cells in healthy people across ages. Via MiXCR, TCRdb re-called the 5' RACE reads, giving one row per CDR3 protein. This sample has fewer than 600,000 distinct CDR3 sequences, with about 28% found just once. This sample also appeared in a second study, on T cells of mothers and their children.

Material: blood. The receptors stem from a boy between 2 and 10 years old in good health. The CDR3 runs from the conserved cysteine through the conserved F or W. Fields, in order: J gene, V gene, clone size, D gene, CDR3 protein, CDR3 DNA. A D gene is named only where the DNA matches it firmly. Clone size, where shown, is once, few, many, or a class for clones that have expanded.

TRBJ2-6 TRBV20-1 few . CSALGTPGDPGANVLTF TGCAGTGCTTTGGGGACACCAGGGGACCCTGGGGCCAACGTCCTGACTTTC
TRBJ2-7 TRBV28 few TRBD1 CASRIAGTGNYEQYF TGTGCCAGCAGGATCGCCGGGACAGGTAACTACGAGCAGTACTTC
TRBJ2-7 TRBV20-1 . . CSATLGPPSSYEQYF TGCAGTGCTACCCTGGGACCCCCCAGCTCCTACGAGCAGTACTTC
TRBJ1-2 TRBV6-1 few TRBD1 CASSHRQGDGYTF TGTGCCAGCAGTCACCGACAGGGGGATGGCTACACCTTC
TRBJ2-1 TRBV12-3/TRBV12-4 few TRBD2 CASSGTSGRYDEQFF TGTGCCAGCAGTGGTACTAGCGGGAGATACGATGAGCAGTTCTTC
TRBJ1-5 TRBV7-2 . . CASSLALGNDQPQHF TGTGCCAGCAGCTTAGCGCTTGGCAACGATCAGCCCCAGCATTTT
TRBJ1-4 TRBV21-1 once . CASSRSIPRGVGEKLFF TGTGCCAGCAGCAGATCAATCCCCCGGGGGGTTGGGGAAAAACTGTTTTTT
TRBJ2-4 TRBV27 . . CASIVNQGAKNIQYF TGTGCCAGCATAGTAAACCAGGGAGCCAAAAACATTCAGTACTTC
TRBJ1-3 TRBV9 . . CASSVVAGNTIYF TGTGCCAGCAGCGTAGTCGCCGGAAACACCATATATTTT
TRBJ1-2 TRBV5-5 . . CASRATRTNYGYTF TGTGCCAGCAGGGCGACAAGGACTAACTATGGCTACACCTTC
TRBJ1-2 TRBV6-1 . . CASSATGTGFLLGYTF TGTGCCAGCAGTGCGACCGGGACGGGCTTCCTCCTTGGCTACACCTTC